This T cell receptor beta chain stems from a study of blood T cell repertoires in COVID-19. Study context: The United States, Italy and Spain provided the acute and convalescent COVID-19 samples. The analysed material was cDNA or gDNA that came from T cells, B-cell-depleted T cells, or PBMCs.

Trimming pared 2 bases from V and 9 bases from J, leaving 20 bases between. The CDR3 is 15 amino acids. CDR1 and CDR2 (germline): SQVTM, ANQGSEA. This clone was counted between two and nine times. While infection was still active, Seattle patients were enrolled and then followed longitudinally. Source study methods: Reference gene primers were amplified, and this amplification served to estimate nucleated cell counts. The table came from immunoSEQ multiplex PCR; TCRdb's copy has only in-frame clones and leaves some out. V and J calls and clone size come straight from that table; D and trimming were deduced from the DNA. Of around 230,000 clones in the sample, roughly 85% were seen once.

The chain couples TRBV29-1 to TRBJ2-1; possible D gene TRBD2, 5 bases. Sequencing used peripheral blood. The clonotype was recovered from a man aged 50 to 60 with COVID-19, enrolled during active disease. In DNA, the CDR3 is TGCAGCGTTGAAACGGGATTCCTAGGTTTTAGTGAGCAGTTCTTC. Residues: CSVETGFLGFSEQFF.